This T cell receptor beta chain derives from a study of CD8 T cells in Susac syndrome (dated by TCRdb to between 2018 and 2020). Background on the whole study: Whether CD8+ T cell activation and differentiation in Susac syndrome was antigen driven was tested using repertoire sequencing. Summary of the overall study and its limitations: The TCR sequencing and HLA analysis was acknowledged to have included a relatively small number of individuals.

Turning to this clonotype: The target of this receptor is not known. No much larger clone exists at a distance of one base, and base qualities are not known.

The germline V gene supplies CDR1 SQVTM and CDR2 ANQGSEA. Trimming costs V 7 bases and J 6 bases, and their ends lie 17 bases apart. Including the terminal cysteine and phenylalanine, the CDR3 comprises 13 residues. Kept here is only the CDR3 DNA, which spans 39 bases and is read in frame from base 1. High-throughput TCR beta sequencing profiled peripheral blood CD8+ and CD4+ T cells from healthy donors, Susac syndrome patients and multiple sclerosis patients. The multiple sclerosis controls were treatment-naive patients who had stable or active relapsing-remitting disease and met the revised McDonald criteria. Bulk CD8+ and CD4+ T cells were purified by magnetic negative isolation, while CD8+ TEMRA cells were enriched using FACS. Blood was drawn into EDTA tubes, processed within 24 hours, and PBMCs were isolated by density gradient centrifugation. PBMCs destined for TCR sequencing were cryopreserved in liquid nitrogen and later thawed in a 37 °C water bath. The sorted or isolated CD4+, CD8+ and CD8+ TEMRA cells had a purity of 90% or higher.

RNA was extracted using the RNeasy kit, and roughly 0.5 to 1 microgram was reverse transcribed with random hexamers. TCR beta CDR3 regions were amplified with the immunoSEQ multiplex PCR assay covering 54 Vbeta and 13 Jbeta segments. PCR amplification bias was corrected by using a synthetic template baseline for primer optimization and computational correction. The authors' analysis ran thus. Only productive sequences were kept, with reads annotated to V, D and J genes according to IMGT and analyzed in immunoSEQ Analyzer. To calculate clonality, Shannon entropy was normalized by log2 of the number of productive unique sequences and then subtracted from one. For each patient and control, public and private clones were evaluated among the 100 most prevalent clones. Clones were defined as Susac-specific when absent from the healthy and MS cohorts, from roughly 1,100 published viral clones and from other ImmuneACCESS disease sequences. TCRdb trimmed the raw reads at Q25, called clones with MiXCR and kept productive beta chains. Every CDR3 protein is listed once, alongside the most common genes and DNA of its rows. TCRdb, not the authors, supplied the V and J calls. Within this sample are a few hundred thousand distinct CDR3 sequences, with around 92% of them counted one time only. Over 0.05% of the sample lies in the top ten.

The source is a human donor with multiple sclerosis. The sequence is built from TRBV29-1 and TRBJ2-3; TRBD1 is possibly the D segment (6 matching bases). Source material: CD4+ T cells from PBMCs. The CDR3 reads as follows: CSAGRWGQDTQYF. Read as DNA, the sequence is TGCAGCGCTGGCCGCTGGGGGCAGGATACGCAGTATTTT.